These 25 T cell receptor beta chains share one sample of origin, sequenced in a study of blood T cell repertoires in COVID-19. The data were produced by immunoSEQ multiplex PCR, yet TCRdb's version contains in-frame clones alone and is incomplete. The table lists approximately 150,000 clones, about 81% of them singletons. Source material: peripheral blood. These receptors all stem from a woman aged 80 or over with acute or convalescent COVID-19.

V gene TRBV29-1 combines with J gene TRBJ2-1; tentative D call: TRBD2 (6 bases). Germline V gene lookup returns CDR1 SQVTM and CDR2 ANQGSEA. This CDR3 spans 13 amino acids. V lost 7 bases and J lost 4, with 14 bases in between. CDR3 protein: CSGERVWYNEQFF. Here the CDR3 DNA reads TGCAGCGGGGAGCGGGTCTGGTACAATGAGCAGTTCTTC.

The chain employs TRBV27 and TRBJ1-2; tentative D call: TRBD1 (5 bases). V dropped 2 bases and J dropped 7 bases, with 11 bases sitting between them. This CDR3 has 13 residues. The germline gives CDR1 MNHEY, CDR2 SMNVEV (reference sequence). The CDR3 DNA follows: TGTGCCAGCAGTTTACGTGGGGCCCCTGGCTACACCTTC. It codes for CASSLRGAPGYTF.

The J gene is TRBJ1-4, the V gene TRBV7-9, with D possibly matching TRBD1 (6 bases). CDR1 and CDR2 from the germline V gene are SEHNR and FQNEAQ (reference sequence). This CDR3 has 15 residues. Trimming removed 5 bases at V and 7 bases at J, with 17 bases between. The CDR3 reads CASSLNGGLFEKLFF. In nucleotides, the CDR3 is TGTGCCAGCAGCCTTAACGGGGGGCTATTTGAAAAACTGTTTTTT.

This chain joins TRBV18 and TRBJ2-1; 8 bases match TRBD1. Germline V gene sequence: CDR1 KGHSH, CDR2 LQKENI. With V trimmed by 3 bases and J by 9 bases, 10 bases remained unmatched. The CDR3 is 15 amino acids. CDR3 protein: CASSPSRGRLIEQFF. The CDR3 bases are TGTGCCAGCTCACCGAGCAGGGGGCGTCTAATTGAGCAGTTCTTC.

The chain employs TRBV6-5 and TRBJ1-1, with a possible D match to TRBD1 (5 bases). Trimming took 6 bases from V and 1 from J, leaving 15 bases between them. The CDR3 totals 15 residues. The germline V gene encodes CDR1 MNHEY and CDR2 SVGAGI. CDR3 region: CASRDARGGNTEAFF. The CDR3 DNA reads as TGTGCCAGCAGAGACGCCCGCGGGGGGAACACTGAAGCTTTCTTT.

V is TRBV2 and J is TRBJ2-5; 14 nucleotides align to TRBD2. The CDR3 sequence is 16 residues long. Germline CDR1 SNHLY, CDR2 FYNNEI. The V segment lost 6 bases and the J segment 5 bases; nucleotides outside the gene matches: 8. The CDR3 sequence: CASSHPTSGGEETQYF. DNA of the CDR3: TGTGCCAGCAGCCACCCGACTAGCGGGGGGGAGGAGACCCAGTACTTC. The full variable domain, rest sourced from reference TRBV2 and TRBJ2-5, is EPEVTQTPSHQVTQMGQEVILRCVPISNHLYFYWYRQILGQKVEFLVSFYNNEISEKSEIFDDQFSVERPDGSNFTLKIRSTKLEDSAMYFCASSHPTSGGEETQYFGPGTRLLVL.

The rearrangement joins TRBV6-5 to TRBJ2-3; 8 positions match TRBD1. The V segment lost 6 bases and the J segment 2 bases; nucleotides outside the gene matches: 4. The CDR3 consists of 14 residues. CDR1 is MNHEY and CDR2 is SVGAGI in the germline V gene. DNA for the CDR3: TGTGCCAGCAGAGGACAGGGCCTCACAGATACGCAGTATTTT. Translation gives CASRGQGLTDTQYF.

The chain couples TRBV4-1 to TRBJ2-4; perhaps TRBD2 as D (6 bases). The germline V gene has CDR1 MGHRA and CDR2 YSYEKL. V dropped 4 bases and J dropped 2 bases, with 15 bases sitting between them. There are 16 residues in the CDR3. CDR3 residues: CASSRVPGETKNIQYF. In DNA form, the CDR3 reads TGCGCCAGCAGCCGGGTCCCGGGAGAAACCAAAAACATTCAGTACTTC.

J is TRBJ2-3 and V is TRBV4-1; D gene ambiguous. Per the germline V gene, CDR1 is MGHRA and CDR2 is YSYEKL. This CDR3 has 15 amino acids. Trimming cost V 4 bases and J 1 base, with 12 bases left between them. The CDR3 spells CASSRSVFGTDTQYF. CDR3 bases: TGCGCCAGCAGCCGATCAGTATTCGGCACAGATACGCAGTATTTT.

The gene calls are TRBV27 and TRBJ1-5, with a possible D match to TRBD1 (6 bases). This CDR3 region has 13 residues. Germline CDR1 is MNHEY and CDR2 is SMNVEV (reference sequence). V was cut by 7 bases and J by 11 bases, with 18 bases left in between. The chain's CDR3 is CASKDPGHRAQHF. As DNA, the CDR3 is TGTGCCAGCAAGGACCCGGGACATCGGGCCCAGCATTTT.

The CDR3 region has the DNA TGCGCCAGCAGCAGGGGGACTAGCGGGAGTGGGACCGGGGAGCTGTTTTTT. Residues: CASSRGTSGSGTGELFF. The rearrangement links TRBV5-1 to TRBJ2-2; 14 nucleotides match TRBD2. V shed 4 bases and J 5 bases; nucleotides not matched to a gene: 7. The V gene's germline CDR1 is SGHRS and CDR2 YFSETQ. The length of the CDR3 is 17 residues.

The rearrangement joins TRBV6-6 to TRBJ2-5, with 8 bases matching TRBD1. The CDR3 covers 14 residues. CDR1 and CDR2 (germline): MNHNY, SVGAGI (reference sequence). J gave up 5 bases and V 5 bases, and 7 bases lay outside the gene matches. The CDR3 here is CASSPRGLGETQYF. For the CDR3, the DNA is TGTGCCAGCAGTCCCAGGGGGCTAGGGGAGACCCAGTACTTC.

In this sample, this clone turned up once. The chain uses TRBV3-1 (or the pseudogene TRBV3-2) and TRBJ1-4; D call uncertain. The CDR3 extends over 18 amino acids. The germline V and J ends were trimmed by 0 bases and 4 bases, with 18 bases remaining between them. CDR1 is LGHDT, CDR2 YNNKEL, per germline (reference sequence). The CDR3: CASSQDPPGNSINEKLFF. CDR3 bases: TGTGCCAGCAGCCAAGACCCTCCGGGGAACAGTATTAATGAAAAACTGTTTTTT.

The chain links TRBV29-1 to TRBJ2-1, with TRBD2 matching over 9 bases. After removal of 7 bases from V and 4 bases from J, the junction contained 5 bases not matched to a gene. Looked up from germline, CDR1 is SQVTM and CDR2 is ANQGSEA. This CDR3 is 13 amino acids long. The CDR3 region is CSATAGGYNEQFF. The CDR3 DNA is TGCAGCGCCACAGCGGGAGGTTACAATGAGCAGTTCTTC.

This rearrangement joins TRBV4-2 to TRBJ2-1; TRBD2 aligns across 11 bases. The CDR3 has 15 amino acids. CDR1 is LGHNA and CDR2 is YNFKEQ in the germline V gene. V was pared by 0 bases and J by 6 bases, with 1 base of the junction left unmatched. CDR3 loop: CASSQDSGGANEQFF. Written as DNA, the CDR3 is TGTGCCAGCAGCCAAGATAGCGGGGGGGCCAATGAGCAGTTCTTC.

Comment on this clone: The same CDR3 is also encoded by other DNA sequences in this sample. The chain carries TRBV6-5 and TRBJ1-5, with D tentatively TRBD1 (6 bases). The CDR3 runs to 13 residues. V was trimmed by 6 bases and J by 4 bases, leaving 10 bases between them. Germline V gives CDR1 MNHEY, CDR2 SVGAGI. The CDR3 loop reads CASRGQGNQPQHF. The CDR3 coding sequence is TGTGCCAGCAGAGGGCAGGGGAATCAGCCCCAGCATTTT.

The chain joins TRBV19 to TRBJ2-1, with D possibly TRBD2 on 6 matching bases. CDR3 length: 14 residues. The germline V gene encodes CDR1 LNHDA and CDR2 SQIVND (reference sequence). Trimming cost V 5 bases and J 8 bases, with 16 bases left between them. Written as DNA, the CDR3 is TGTGCCAGTAGTCACGGCCGATCGGGGGATGAGCAGTTCTTC. Translating it yields CASSHGRSGDEQFF.

The rearrangement joins TRBV11-1 to TRBJ2-5, with D unresolved. The CDR3 has 12 residues. V lost 2 bases to trimming and J lost 4 bases, with 5 bases between them. Germline-derived CDR1 and CDR2 are SGHAT and FQDESV (reference sequence). Written as DNA, the CDR3 is TGTGCCAGCAGCTTAAGGAGAGAGACCCAGTACTTC. It translates to CASSLRRETQYF.

J is TRBJ2-2 and V is TRBV29-1; 9 positions match TRBD2. Unmatched junction bases numbered 6, after V lost 4 bases and J lost 6 bases. Germline CDR1 is SQVTM and CDR2 is ANQGSEA. The CDR3 extends over 14 amino acids. The CDR3: CSVGSGRGAGELFF. In nucleotides, the CDR3 is TGCAGCGTTGGTAGCGGGAGAGGTGCCGGGGAGCTGTTTTTT.

The chain is built from TRBV6-5 and TRBJ2-1; 8 bases match TRBD2. Germline CDR1 and CDR2: MNHEY and SVGAGI. The CDR3 is made up of 15 amino acids. V lost 6 bases to trimming and J lost 0 bases; unmatched junction nucleotides: 4. The CDR3 coding sequence is TGTGCCAGCAGCCTGAGCGGGAGCTCCTACAATGAGCAGTTCTTC. Its translation is CASSLSGSSYNEQFF.

The chain recombines TRBV9 with TRBJ2-3; D might be TRBD1 (5 bases). The CDR3 sequence is 15 residues long. Between the trimmed V and J ends, which lost 1 base and 2 bases, there was a span of 11 bases. Per the germline V gene, CDR1 is SGDLS and CDR2 is YYNGEE. The CDR3 protein is CASSVFGAATDTQYF. DNA of the CDR3: TGTGCCAGCAGCGTATTTGGGGCCGCCACAGATACGCAGTATTTT.

The chain recombines TRBV4-1 with TRBJ2-1; 7 nucleotides agree with TRBD1. Germline trimming cut 2 bases from V and 11 bases from J; bases unmatched to any gene: 9. The CDR3 contains 14 residues. CDR1 MGHRA and CDR2 YSYEKL come from the germline V gene. DNA for the CDR3: TGCGCCAGCAGCCAAATTGCCCCACAGGGGAAGCAGTTCTTC. Translated: CASSQIAPQGKQFF.

This clone was detected only once. The chain joins TRBV30 to TRBJ1-6; 8 nucleotides align to TRBD1. Germline CDR1 is GTSNPN and CDR2 is SVGIG (reference sequence). This CDR3 spans 14 amino acids. V dropped 0 bases and J dropped 6; count of bases not matched to a gene: 1. CDR3 sequence: CAWSVQGGNSPLHF. DNA for the CDR3: TGTGCCTGGAGTGTACAGGGGGGTAATTCACCCCTCCACTTT.

Points on this clone: It may be a read error: a sequence one base away is much more abundant. Other nucleotide sequences from this sample produce the same CDR3. This rearrangement joins TRBV5-1 to TRBJ1-4; TRBD1 is a possible D gene (6 bases). V gave up 3 bases and J gave up 0 bases, with 6 bases separating them. This CDR3 has 14 residues. Germline-derived CDR1 and CDR2 are SGHRS and YFSETQ. This CDR3 reads CASSSGATNEKLFF. The CDR3 DNA reads TGCGCCAGCAGCTCAGGGGCAACTAATGAAAAACTGTTTTTT.

V and J are TRBV5-1 and TRBJ1-2, with TRBD1 as a possible D gene (6 bases). The CDR3 runs to 15 residues. The germline gives CDR1 SGHRS, CDR2 YFSETQ. V lost 3 bases to trimming and J lost 7 bases, with 19 bases between them. The CDR3 region is CASSSSGELFGGYTF. In DNA, the CDR3 is TGCGCCAGCAGCTCTTCAGGGGAACTATTCGGTGGCTACACCTTC. The complete variable domain, with remaining parts taken from reference TRBV5-1 and TRBJ1-2, reads KAGVTQTPRYLIKTRGQQVTLSCSPISGHRSVSWYQQTPGQGLQFLFEYFSETQRNKGNFPGRFSGRQFSNSRSEMNVSTLELGDSALYLCASSSSGELFGGYTFGSGTRLTVV.